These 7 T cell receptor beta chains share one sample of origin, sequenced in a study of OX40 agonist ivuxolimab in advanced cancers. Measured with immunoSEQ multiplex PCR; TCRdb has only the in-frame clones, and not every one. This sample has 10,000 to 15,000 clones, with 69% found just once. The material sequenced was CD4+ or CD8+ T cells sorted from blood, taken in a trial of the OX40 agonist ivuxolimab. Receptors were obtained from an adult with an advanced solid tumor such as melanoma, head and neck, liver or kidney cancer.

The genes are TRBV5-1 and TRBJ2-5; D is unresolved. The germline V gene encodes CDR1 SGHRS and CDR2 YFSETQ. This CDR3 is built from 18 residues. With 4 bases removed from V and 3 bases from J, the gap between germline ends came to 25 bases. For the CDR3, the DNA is TGCGCCAGCAGCCCTCTTTTCATGGACGTAGGTGTAGAAGAGACCCAGTACTTC. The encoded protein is CASSPLFMDVGVEETQYF. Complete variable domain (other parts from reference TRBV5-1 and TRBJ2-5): KAGVTQTPRYLIKTRGQQVTLSCSPISGHRSVSWYQQTPGQGLQFLFEYFSETQRNKGNFPGRFSGRQFSNSRSEMNVSTLELGDSALYLCASSPLFMDVGVEETQYFGPGTRLLVL.

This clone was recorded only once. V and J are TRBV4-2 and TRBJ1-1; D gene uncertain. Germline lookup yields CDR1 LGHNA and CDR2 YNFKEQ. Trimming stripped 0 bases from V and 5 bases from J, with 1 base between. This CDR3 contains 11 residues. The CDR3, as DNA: TGTGCCAGCAGCCAAGAGACTGAAGCTTTCTTT. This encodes CASSQETEAFF.

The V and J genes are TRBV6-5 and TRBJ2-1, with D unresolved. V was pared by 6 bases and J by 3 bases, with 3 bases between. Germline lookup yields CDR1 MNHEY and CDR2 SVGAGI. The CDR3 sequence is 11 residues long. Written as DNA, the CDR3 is TGTGCCAGCAGCAACTACAATGAGCAGTTCTTC. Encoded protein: CASSNYNEQFF.

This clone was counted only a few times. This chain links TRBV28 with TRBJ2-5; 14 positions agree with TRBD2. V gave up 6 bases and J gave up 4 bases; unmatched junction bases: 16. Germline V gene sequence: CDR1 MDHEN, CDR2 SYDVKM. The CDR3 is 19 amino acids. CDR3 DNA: TGTGCCAGCAGAGGGACTTACATTGGGACTAGCGGGGGTTTAGAGACCCAGTACTTC. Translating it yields CASRGTYIGTSGGLETQYF.

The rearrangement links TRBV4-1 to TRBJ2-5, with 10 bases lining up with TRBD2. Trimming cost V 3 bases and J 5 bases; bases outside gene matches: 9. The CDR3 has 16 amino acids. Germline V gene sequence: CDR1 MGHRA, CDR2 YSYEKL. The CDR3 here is CASSHGAGGILETQYF. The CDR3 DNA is TGCGCCAGCAGCCATGGAGCGGGGGGGATATTGGAGACCCAGTACTTC.

The chain's CDR3 is CASSEVLAGFEQFF. In nucleotides, the CDR3 is TGTGCCAGCAGTGAAGTACTAGCGGGATTTGAGCAGTTCTTC. The chain joins TRBV6-1 to TRBJ2-1; TRBD2 matches at 10 bases. The CDR3 is 14 residues long. Germline V gives CDR1 MNHNS, CDR2 SASEGT. Germline trimming cut 1 base from V and 9 bases from J; bases unmatched to any gene: 3.

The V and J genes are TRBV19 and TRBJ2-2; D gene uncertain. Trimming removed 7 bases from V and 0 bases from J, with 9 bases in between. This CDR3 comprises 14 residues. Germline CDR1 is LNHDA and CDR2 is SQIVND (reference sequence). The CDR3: CASNYLANTGELFF. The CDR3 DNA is TGTGCCAGTAATTATCTAGCGAACACCGGGGAGCTGTTTTTT.